Described below is a single T cell receptor beta chain sequence and its context. Its recognized antigen is unknown. Base-call qualities are not available, and no considerably larger clone is one nucleotide away. The source of the sample is a study of blood T cell repertoires in COVID-19 (TCRdb year 2020). About the investigation overall: Collaborator samples came from the United States, Italy and Spain and covered acute and convalescent phases of COVID-19. The material from the prospective study consisted of cDNA or gDNA derived from T cells, B-cell-depleted T cells, or PBMCs. Deeply sampled blood TCRbeta repertoires from subjects exposed to, actively infected with, or recovered from COVID-19 were included in the dataset. The repertoires were made available in a free public database intended to serve as a resource for research on the immune response to SARS-CoV-2. The samples were drawn from the first 160 participants of the ongoing ImmuneRACE study and from more than 1,000 subjects provided by 6 global collaborators. Nearly every sample came with metadata listing a de-identified subject ID, COVID-19 status, age in years and sex. Where HLA class I and class II types were available, the types were taken from metadata supplied by the sample provider, not from assay-based typing.

Enrolling through a virtual design, the prospective study's participants ranged in age from roughly 18 to 95 years and lived across roughly 24 United States geographic areas. In the prospective study, cohorts were assigned on the basis of participant-reported clinical history obtained from a screening survey and a study questionnaire. Mobile phlebotomists in the prospective study collected whole blood, serum and a nasopharyngeal or oropharyngeal swab from every participant. Participants in the prospective study had the option to provide additional blood draws and questionnaires over a roughly two-month period. Prospective study blood samples were shipped either frozen or at room temperature before DNA extraction. TCRbeta CDR3 regions were amplified from genomic DNA by means of the immunoSEQ Assay, a bias-controlled multiplex PCR. The paper's data handling went like this. Nucleated cell counts per sample were estimated from amplification of reference gene primers within the assay. To quantify the absolute abundance of each unique TCRbeta CDR3 rearrangement, sequence reads were collapsed and filtered. For each sample, productive Simpson clonality was calculated as the square root of Simpson's diversity index over productive rearrangements. TCRdb took over this immuneACCESS table, retaining in-frame rearrangements with V and J assigned. Such tables are incomplete; in checked studies, under half of the missing clones stem from an unresolved V gene, and the remainder is unexplained. Clone size and the V and J calls come from that table; the DNA yielded D and trimming. This sample has roughly 190,000 clones in its table, and about 77% of those were observed once. Of the sample, about a sixth falls within the top ten clones.

Results the study describes overall, beyond this receptor: The amount of clinical and demographic metadata varied by source and participant and was provided uncurated.

V lost 2 bases and J lost 1 base; the stretch between them is 12 bases long. The germline V gene encodes CDR1 MNHNS and CDR2 SASEGT. From cysteine to phenylalanine, the CDR3 is 16 amino acids long. Of all the DNA, just the CDR3 is kept, 48 bases in frame from base 1. Source material: PBMCs or T cells enriched from blood (not recorded which). This clonotype was obtained from a woman in her forties or fifties with acute COVID-19. Here the chain combines TRBV6-1 and TRBJ1-5, with a weak D call of TRBD1 (6 bases match). At the DNA level, the sequence is TGTGCCAGCAGTGAAAGGGGGGGAGGGAGCAATCAGCCCCAGCATTTT. It encodes CASSERGGGSNQPQHF.